Listed here are 24 T cell receptor beta chains from one sample, sequenced in a study of blood T cells in healthy people across ages. The use of a sample-barcoded 5' primer and a J-beta primer mix characterized a second PCR of roughly 7 to 11 cycles. TCRdb re-called the 5' RACE reads with MiXCR, one entry per CDR3 protein. The repertoire holds about 1.5 million distinct CDR3 sequences, with about 42% as singletons. The sample consisted of blood. All receptors derive from a woman aged 18-29 years in good health.

The chain employs TRBV7-9 and TRBJ2-7; D call uncertain. The J call is doubtful: the DNA matches TRBJ2-5 better. The germline gives CDR1 SEHNR, CDR2 FQNEAQ (reference sequence). The CDR3 totals 14 residues. CDR3 sequence reads: CASSPGIRRETQYF. The CDR3 DNA reads as TGTGCCAGCAGTCCAGGCATACGCCGAGAGACCCAGTACTTC.

V usage is TRBV29-1 and J usage is TRBJ2-7; 13 nucleotides agree with TRBD2. The ends lost 3 bases at V and 5 bases at J; junction bases unmatched: 10. The germline V gene encodes CDR1 SQVTM and CDR2 ANQGSEA. This CDR3 comprises 16 residues. CDR3 bases: TGCAGCGTTGAGAATTCACTAGCGGGAGGGCCCCACGAGCAGTACTTC. It codes for CSVENSLAGGPHEQYF.

This clonotype was recorded once. The rearrangement links TRBV7-2 to TRBJ2-2, with 10 nucleotides matching TRBD2. The CDR3 runs to 17 residues. J gave up 1 base and V 3 bases, and 5 bases lay outside the gene matches. Looked up from germline, CDR1 is SGHTA and CDR2 is FQGNSA. CDR3 coding DNA: TGTGCCAGCAGCTTCAGGACTAGCGGAGAGAACACCGGGGAGCTGTTTTTT. Translation gives CASSFRTSGENTGELFF.

This clonotype was seen only a few times. The chain uses TRBV7-9 and TRBJ2-1; 9 nucleotides match TRBD1. CDR3 length equals 15 residues. The V gene's germline CDR1 is SEHNR and CDR2 FQNEAQ (reference sequence). With V trimmed by 6 bases and J by 6 bases, 9 bases remained unmatched. The CDR3 here is CASSSGTGYFNEQFF. The CDR3 DNA sequence: TGTGCCAGCAGTTCCGGGACAGGGTACTTCAATGAGCAGTTCTTC.

This clonotype came up a few times. The V and J genes are TRBV28 and TRBJ2-1; D may match TRBD1 or TRBD2 (6 bases each). Germline-derived CDR1 and CDR2 are MDHEN and SYDVKM. The CDR3 extends over 15 amino acids. V was clipped by 6 bases and J by 2 bases, with 14 bases between them. The CDR3 region has the DNA TGTGCCAGCAGGCATCCGGGGGCGCCCTACAATGAGCAGTTCTTC. The encoded protein is CASRHPGAPYNEQFF.

A word on this clonotype: Germline is not matched at one junction end, which may reflect a read error. V gene TRBV7-9 combines with J gene TRBJ1-6, with TRBD1 identical over 8 bases. The CDR3 runs 13 residues. Germline V lookup: CDR1 SEHNR, CDR2 FQNEAQ (reference sequence). Here the CDR3 DNA reads TGTGCCGGCAGCAATACAGGGGGATCACCCCTCCACTTT. Its protein product is CAGSNTGGSPLHF.

This clonotype was recorded many times. This sequence joins TRBV29-1 and TRBJ2-3; D is uncertain. Between the trimmed V and J ends, which lost 5 bases and 2 bases, there was a span of 11 bases. The length of the CDR3 is 13 residues. CDR1 and CDR2 from the germline V gene are SQVTM and ANQGSEA. CDR3 nucleotide sequence: TGCAGCGTTAAAAGACGACCCACAGATACGCAGTATTTT. This encodes CSVKRRPTDTQYF.

In this sample, this clonotype turned up a few times. The V gene is TRBV21-1, the J gene TRBJ2-1; no DNA check was done on the table's D call, TRBD1. TRBV21-1 is reported as a pseudogene. The CDR3 totals 17 residues. The CDR3 DNA is TGTGCCAGCAGCAACCCCGGGGGGTACGGCTCCTACAATGAGCAGTTCTTC. This codes for CASSNPGGYGSYNEQFF.

This chain joins TRBV6-6 and TRBJ2-1; 8 bases are a match to TRBD1. Near its end, the DNA agrees better with TRBJ2-7, so the J call may be wrong. This CDR3 comprises 15 residues. CDR1 is MNHNY, CDR2 SVGAGI, per germline (reference sequence). CDR3 sequence: CASSYVGQGYNEQYF. CDR3 nucleotides: TGTGCCAGCAGTTACGTCGGACAGGGCTACAATGAGCAGTACTTC.

J is TRBJ2-1 and V is TRBV20-1; 13 bases align to TRBD2. With 2 bases clipped from V and 5 bases from J, the junction kept 3 bases outside the gene matches. The CDR3 runs to 15 residues. Looked up from germline, CDR1 is DFQATT and CDR2 is SNEGSKA (reference sequence). CDR3 DNA sequence: TGCAGTGCTAGATGGACTAGCGGGAGCGACAATGAGCAGTTCTTC. Translated, it gives CSARWTSGSDNEQFF.

V usage is TRBV12-3 or TRBV12-4 and J usage is TRBJ1-1; possibly TRBD1 for D (6 bases). There are 14 residues in the CDR3. The V gene lost 3 bases and the J gene lost 10 bases, with 18 bases spanning the gap. DNA for the CDR3: TGTGCCAGCAGTTTTCAGGGGAATCCGGTGGGAGCTTTCTTT. This translates into CASSFQGNPVGAFF.

The CDR3 DNA reads TGCAGTGCTAGTGCTCAGCGGGACCTTGGGCAGACAGATACGCAGTATTTT. This encodes CSASAQRDLGQTDTQYF. This chain links TRBV20-1 with TRBJ2-3; 7 nucleotides agree with TRBD2. In germline, CDR1 is DFQATT, CDR2 SNEGSKA (reference sequence). CDR3 length equals 17 residues. J lost 3 bases, V lost 3 bases, and 15 bases had no gene match.

The chain is built from TRBV4-1 and TRBJ2-3, with TRBD1 as a possible D gene (6 bases). V shed 3 bases and J shed 0 bases, with 10 bases lying between them. The CDR3 sequence is 15 residues long. Germline CDR1 reads MGHRA; CDR2 reads YSYEKL. The CDR3: CASSQIGQSTDTQYF. DNA of the CDR3: TGCGCCAGCAGCCAGATCGGACAGAGCACAGATACGCAGTATTTT.

This clonotype was counted only a few times. The chain is built from TRBV29-1 and TRBJ2-1, with unresolved D. The V gene lost 0 bases and the J gene lost 6 bases, with 9 bases spanning the gap. The CDR3 consists of 13 residues. The V gene's germline CDR1 is SQVTM and CDR2 ANQGSEA. The CDR3 nucleotides are TGCAGCGTTGAAGAAGGCTTGTGCAATGAGCAGTTCTTC. This encodes CSVEEGLCNEQFF.

In the case of this clonotype: It may be a read error: a sequence one base away is much more abundant. The chain carries TRBV29-1 and TRBJ2-7; D uncertain. The germline V and J ends were trimmed by 0 bases and 1 base, with 13 bases remaining between them. Germline V gene sequence: CDR1 SQVTM, CDR2 ANQGSEA. The CDR3 runs 15 residues. The CDR3 DNA sequence: TGCAGCGTTGAAGATCGAGTTTCGGTATCCTACGAGCAGTACTTC. Encoded protein: CSVEDRVSVSYEQYF.

Notes on this clonotype: The junction shows a germline mismatch at one end, possibly a read error. The V and J genes are TRBV24-1 and TRBJ2-3; 10 nucleotides match TRBD1. Germline V CDR1 and CDR2: KGHDR, SFDVKD. The CDR3 has 13 amino acids. CDR3 loop: CATATGGRDRQYF. The CDR3 DNA is TGTGCCACCGCGACAGGGGGCAGGGATAGGCAGTATTTT.

There are many counts of this clonotype. The chain is built from TRBV5-1 and TRBJ2-5; 8 bases agree with TRBD2. Losses at the gene ends were 2 bases for V and 2 bases for J; bases not matched to a gene: 11. The CDR3 has 17 residues. CDR1 is SGHRS, CDR2 YFSETQ, per germline. DNA for the CDR3: TGCGCCAGCAGCTTCGGGGCGGTACTAGCGGATCAAGAGACCCAGTACTTC. Translated: CASSFGAVLADQETQYF. Full variable domain (outside the CDR3, taken from reference TRBV5-1 and TRBJ2-5): KAGVTQTPRYLIKTRGQQVTLSCSPISGHRSVSWYQQTPGQGLQFLFEYFSETQRNKGNFPGRFSGRQFSNSRSEMNVSTLELGDSALYLCASSFGAVLADQETQYFGPGTRLLVL.

This sequence joins TRBV20-1 and TRBJ1-4; D not resolved. The CDR3 is made up of 15 amino acids. Germline V lookup: CDR1 DFQATT, CDR2 SNEGSKA (reference sequence). Trimming stripped 0 bases from V and 8 bases from J, with 16 bases between. The CDR3 loop reads CSARDRGGSSEKLFF. CDR3 bases: TGCAGTGCTAGAGATAGAGGTGGATCGAGCGAAAAACTGTTTTTT.

The V and J genes are TRBV10-2 and TRBJ2-2; no reliable D call. The CDR3 is made up of 14 amino acids. The germline V gene encodes CDR1 WSHSY and CDR2 SAAADI. Trimming shortened V by 2 bases and J by 7 bases, and 11 bases separated the two germline ends. CDR3 nucleotide sequence: TGCGCCAGCAGTGAGACGCGGTCGGGCGGGGAGCTGTTTTTT. Translated, it gives CASSETRSGGELFF.

The V gene is TRBV20-1, the J gene TRBJ2-1; TRBD2 agrees at 12 bases. The J call is doubtful: the DNA matches TRBJ2-7 better. The length of the CDR3 is 15 residues. Germline assignment: CDR1 DFQATT and CDR2 SNEGSKA (reference sequence). The CDR3 is CSARETSGGTPEQYF. In nucleotides, the CDR3 is TGCAGTGCTAGAGAAACTAGCGGGGGGACCCCTGAGCAGTACTTC.

There are a few counts of this clonotype. The chain recombines TRBV5-1 with TRBJ2-1, with 8 bases aligning to TRBD2. The CDR3 is 15 residues long. V trimming: 4 bases; J trimming: 4 bases; junction bases outside the gene matches: 7. Germline CDR1 reads SGHRS; CDR2 reads YFSETQ. The CDR3 nucleotides read TGCGCCAGCAGCACCGGGGGGGGCTTTTACAATGAGCAGTTCTTC. Translated: CASSTGGGFYNEQFF.

There are many counts of this clonotype. The CDR3 DNA reads as TGCAGTGCTAGGGCCTCCAGCTCCTACGAGCAGTACTTC. Its translation: CSARASSSYEQYF. The chain links TRBV20-1 to TRBJ2-7, with D uncertain. This CDR3 is 13 amino acids long. With 3 bases removed from V and 0 bases from J, the gap between germline ends came to 9 bases. The germline V gene encodes CDR1 DFQATT and CDR2 SNEGSKA (reference sequence).

This clonotype has more than one count but fewer than ten. The chain recombines TRBV7-2 with TRBJ2-7; no clear D gene. This CDR3 is 14 amino acids long. The germline V and J ends were trimmed by 2 bases and 2 bases, with 10 bases remaining between them. CDR1 SGHTA and CDR2 FQGNSA come from the germline V gene. DNA for the CDR3: TGTGCCAGCAGCTTATCGAGGTACACCTACGAGCAGTACTTC. Translation: CASSLSRYTYEQYF.

This clonotype has more than one count but fewer than ten. This chain uses TRBV4-1 with TRBJ1-2, with D unclear. CDR1 and CDR2 from the germline V gene are MGHRA and YSYEKL. Trimming removed 1 base from V and 0 bases from J, with 9 bases in between. The length of the CDR3 is 15 residues. CDR3 region: CASSQVDDANYGYTF. CDR3 coding DNA: TGCGCCAGCAGCCAAGTAGACGACGCTAACTATGGCTACACCTTC.